The table lists the clone carrying this T cell receptor beta chain with a few counts. This record comes from a study of shared T cell receptors in the human thymus. Germline CDR1 is SGHDT and CDR2 is YYEEEE. Trimming took 4 bases from V and 4 from J; bases not matched to a gene: 10. This CDR3 is built from 15 residues. Data came from immunoSEQ multiplex PCR; TCRdb stores just in-frame clones and leaves some out. The sample includes roughly 550,000 clones, 75% to 80% seen only once; the top ten take about 0.012%. These sequences were also reported in another study, on human thymus T cells. That paper states: Thymic tissue was derived from resections collected during corrective heart surgery. Thymic and blood repertoires seemed to favor certain V and J genes. Reports from related research described highly overlapping thymic repertoires among unrelated individuals.

The J gene is TRBJ2-7, the V gene TRBV5-6, with 8 bases that match TRBD1. Sequencing input: thymocytes. This sequence originates from a boy in the first two years of life with a congenital heart defect. For the CDR3, the DNA is TGTGCCAGCAGCCGCGTGGGACAGGCCATATACGAGCAGTACTTC. This sequence encodes CASSRVGQAIYEQYF.